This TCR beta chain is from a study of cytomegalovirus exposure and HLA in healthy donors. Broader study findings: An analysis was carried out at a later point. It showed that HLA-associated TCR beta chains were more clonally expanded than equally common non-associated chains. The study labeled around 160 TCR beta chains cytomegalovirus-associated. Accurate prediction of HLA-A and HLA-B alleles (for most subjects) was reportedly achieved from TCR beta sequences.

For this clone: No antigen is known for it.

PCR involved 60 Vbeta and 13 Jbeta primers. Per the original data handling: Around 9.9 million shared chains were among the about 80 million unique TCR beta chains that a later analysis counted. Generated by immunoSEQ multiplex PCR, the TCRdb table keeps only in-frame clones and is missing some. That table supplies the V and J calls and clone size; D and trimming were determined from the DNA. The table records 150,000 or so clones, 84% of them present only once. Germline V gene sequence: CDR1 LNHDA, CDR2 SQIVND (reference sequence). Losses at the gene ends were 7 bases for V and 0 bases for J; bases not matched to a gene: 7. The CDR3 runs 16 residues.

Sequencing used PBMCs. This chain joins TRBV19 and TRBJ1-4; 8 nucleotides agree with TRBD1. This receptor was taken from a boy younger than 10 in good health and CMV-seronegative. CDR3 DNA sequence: TGTGCCAGTACCATCGGACAGGGCCCAACTAATGAAAAACTGTTTTTT. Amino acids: CASTIGQGPTNEKLFF.